The rows below give T cell receptor beta chains drawn from one sample of a study of blood T cell repertoires in COVID-19. The table came from immunoSEQ multiplex PCR; TCRdb's copy has only in-frame clones and leaves some out. The sample has about 270,000 clones, approximately 85% seen once. Sample: peripheral blood. The receptors were gathered from an elderly woman with COVID-19, enrolled during active disease. Each CDR3 is given with its conserved first and last residue. The D gene is left open where the match is weak. For some rows the clone size is stated as once, few or many, or as a class when expanded; others skip it.

TRBV18	-	TRBJ2-3	-	CASSASAGGSDTQYF	TGTGCCAGCTCAGCCTCGGCAGGGGGGTCAGATACGCAGTATTTT
TRBV10-3	-	TRBJ2-7	-	CAIRDPPAGDEQYF	TGTGCCATCAGGGATCCTCCAGCGGGCGACGAGCAGTACTTC
TRBV7-8	TRBD1	TRBJ1-2	-	CASSRQGALGYTF	TGTGCCAGCAGCCGACAGGGGGCGCTTGGCTACACCTTC
TRBV6-1	-	TRBJ1-1	-	CASSEGGRQNTEAFF	TGTGCCAGCAGTGAAGGAGGTAGGCAGAACACTGAAGCTTTCTTT
TRBV18	-	TRBJ1-5	-	CASSDSYSNQPQHF	TGTGCCAGCTCAGACAGCTATAGCAATCAGCCCCAGCATTTT
TRBV6-5	-	TRBJ1-1	-	CASSYDRNTEAFF	TGTGCCAGCAGTTACGACAGGAACACTGAAGCTTTCTTT
TRBV6-6	-	TRBJ2-2	-	CASGDPGPGELFF	TGTGCCAGCGGAGACCCAGGGCCCGGGGAGCTGTTTTTT
TRBV11-2	-	TRBJ1-5	-	CASSFDGNQPQHF	TGTGCCAGCAGCTTCGACGGGAATCAGCCCCAGCATTTT
TRBV5-1	TRBD1	TRBJ1-5	-	CASSLASGGDQPQHF	TGCGCCAGCAGCTTGGCGTCAGGGGGTGATCAGCCCCAGCATTTT
TRBV19	-	TRBJ1-2	-	CASIHSPGQIGYTF	TGTGCCAGTATCCATTCGCCCGGACAGATAGGCTACACCTTC
TRBV4-1	-	TRBJ1-1	few	CASRGLNTEAFF	TGCGCCAGCAGAGGACTCAACACTGAAGCTTTCTTT